The rows below give T cell receptor beta chains drawn from one sample of a study of blood T cell repertoires in COVID-19. Generated by immunoSEQ multiplex PCR, the TCRdb table keeps only in-frame clones and is missing some. The sample lists around 67,000 clones; just under 85% were seen once. The specimen sequenced was peripheral blood. The receptors shown here come from a man in his 70s with acute or convalescent COVID-19. Both conserved end residues are part of each CDR3. D genes are given only for firm matches. Size is stated for part of the rows, as once, few or many counts, or as a class when the clone is expanded.

V,size,J,D,CDR3,DNA
TRBV7-2,few,TRBJ2-7,TRBD2,CASSSGGLAGIYEQYF,TGTGCCAGCAGCTCCGGTGGACTAGCGGGGATCTACGAGCAGTACTTC
TRBV5-1,NA,TRBJ2-3,TRBD2,CASSWGLAGSPDTQYF,TGCGCCAGCAGCTGGGGACTAGCGGGGAGCCCAGATACGCAGTATTTT
TRBV10-3,NA,TRBJ1-1,TRBD1,CAISGGQGGNTEAFF,TGTGCCATCAGTGGGGGACAGGGGGGGAACACTGAAGCTTTCTTT
TRBV10-3,NA,TRBJ1-2,TRBD1,CAISGGQGDGYTF,TGTGCCATCAGTGGGGGACAGGGCGATGGCTACACCTTC
TRBV12-5,NA,TRBJ2-1,TRBD2,CASGFRLADSSYNEQFF,TGTGCTAGTGGTTTCCGACTAGCGGATAGCTCCTACAATGAGCAGTTCTTC
TRBV2,NA,TRBJ1-5,TRBD1,CASSRGQTNQPQHF,TGTGCCAGCAGTAGGGGACAGACCAATCAGCCCCAGCATTTT
TRBV7-6,NA,TRBJ1-4,NA,CASSPRRTRATNEKLFF,TGTGCCAGCAGCCCCCGCAGGACGAGGGCAACTAATGAAAAACTGTTTTTT
TRBV27,NA,TRBJ2-7,NA,CASSQNRLAYEQYF,TGTGCCAGCAGCCAAAACAGGTTAGCCTACGAGCAGTACTTC
TRBV19,NA,TRBJ2-3,NA,CASNFQSTDTQYF,TGTGCCAGTAATTTCCAGAGCACAGATACGCAGTATTTT
TRBV6-2/TRBV6-3,NA,TRBJ1-6,TRBD1,CASSWDSYSPLHF,TGTGCCAGCAGCTGGGACAGCTATTCACCCCTCCACTTT
TRBV24-1,few,TRBJ2-1,TRBD2,CATSDPILAANEQFF,TGTGCCACCAGTGACCCTATTCTAGCGGCCAATGAGCAGTTCTTC
TRBV2,NA,TRBJ1-4,NA,CATAADASQNEKLFF,TGTGCCACCGCGGCGGATGCTAGCCAGAATGAAAAACTGTTTTTT
TRBV5-1,NA,TRBJ2-7,NA,CASSPITLGAGSYEQYF,TGCGCCAGCAGCCCAATTACTCTCGGGGCGGGATCCTACGAGCAGTACTTC
TRBV7-2,NA,TRBJ1-2,NA,CASTSGRGTSQSYGYTF,TGTGCCAGCACCTCAGGGAGGGGTACCAGTCAGAGCTATGGCTACACCTTC
TRBV10-3,NA,TRBJ1-1,TRBD1,CAITDRGKDTEAFF,TGTGCCATCACCGACAGGGGCAAGGACACTGAAGCTTTCTTT
TRBV15,NA,TRBJ1-5,NA,CATSTQRGGEQPQHF,TGTGCCACCAGCACCCAACGGGGGGGCGAACAGCCCCAGCATTTT
TRBV18,NA,TRBJ1-2,NA,CASSPPSGVHGYTF,TGTGCCAGCTCACCACCCTCAGGGGTACATGGCTACACCTTC
TRBV11-2,NA,TRBJ2-1,TRBD2,CASSLPAGGRGEQFF,TGTGCCAGCAGCCTCCCAGCGGGGGGGCGAGGTGAGCAGTTCTTC
TRBV7-3,NA,TRBJ1-3,TRBD1,CASSEQRGPGNTIYF,TGTGCCAGCAGCGAACAAAGGGGGCCTGGAAACACCATATATTTT
TRBV9,once,TRBJ2-3,TRBD2,CASSSGLAGDTQYF,TGTGCCAGCAGCTCCGGACTAGCGGGAGATACGCAGTATTTT
TRBV6-5,NA,TRBJ2-7,NA,CASRPSDLYEQYF,TGTGCCAGCAGACCTAGCGATCTCTACGAGCAGTACTTC
TRBV6-5,NA,TRBJ1-1,NA,CASSYPRGGEAFF,TGTGCCAGCAGTTACCCACGAGGGGGTGAAGCTTTCTTT
TRBV6-2/TRBV6-3,NA,TRBJ1-1,NA,CASSTTVANTEAFF,TGTGCCAGCAGTACCACCGTGGCGAACACTGAAGCTTTCTTT
TRBV6-5,NA,TRBJ2-5,TRBD2,CASNEGLAPGTQYF,TGTGCCAGCAACGAAGGACTAGCCCCGGGGACCCAGTACTTC
TRBV28,few,TRBJ1-2,TRBD1,CASGTANWSYGYTF,TGTGCCAGCGGGACAGCAAATTGGTCCTATGGCTACACCTTC
TRBV5-1,once,TRBJ1-3,TRBD1,CASSYGTGVNTIYF,TGCGCCAGCAGCTACGGGACAGGGGTAAACACCATATATTTT
TRBV27,once,TRBJ1-5,NA,CASSLSFGSQPQHF,TGTGCCAGCAGTTTATCGTTCGGTAGTCAGCCCCAGCATTTT
TRBV7-5,NA,TRBJ2-7,NA,CARSYIGGLSYEQYF,TGTGCCAGAAGCTATATCGGAGGACTCTCATACGAGCAGTACTTC
TRBV2,NA,TRBJ1-4,TRBD1,CASSEQGANSEKLFF,TGTGCCAGCAGTGAACAGGGGGCAAATAGTGAAAAACTGTTTTTT
TRBV29-1,NA,TRBJ2-7,TRBD2,CSVVEFSGSGEQYF,TGCAGCGTTGTGGAGTTTAGCGGGAGTGGGGAGCAGTACTTC
TRBV27,NA,TRBJ1-5,TRBD1,CASSTRTGWNQPQHF,TGTGCCAGCAGTACCCGGACAGGGTGGAATCAGCCCCAGCATTTT
TRBV28,NA,TRBJ2-3,NA,CASSYPNSDTQYF,TGTGCCAGCAGTTATCCGAACTCAGATACGCAGTATTTT